The clone carrying this T cell receptor beta chain was detected a few times. Its specificity is not known. As every portion of the isolated RNA was reverse transcribed, the sequencing read expressed TCRB transcripts. Measured with immunoSEQ multiplex PCR; TCRdb has only the in-frame clones, and not every one. The sample consists of roughly 230,000 clones, roughly a tenth of them appearing once. This record belongs to a study of beta chain features in type 1 diabetes. General study results and limits: Possible PCR preference for shorter templates applied equally to patients and controls. There was a moderate but significant shortening of TCRB CDR3s in all four CD4+ subsets of Type 1 diabetes patients.

V gave up 5 bases and J gave up 0 bases, with 13 bases separating them. The length of the CDR3 is 15 residues. Germline V gene data show CDR1 as MNHEY and CDR2 as SVGAGI. Donors underwent one heparinised blood draw, around 120 mL on average. Cell sorting via CD45RO/CCR7/CD25/CD127/CD95/CD27 was performed to obtain CD4+ naive, central memory, regulatory and stem cell-like memory cells. The TCR was taken from a man aged 30 to 45 with type 1 diabetes. The source material was naive CD4+ T cells from blood. V gene TRBV6-5 combines with J gene TRBJ1-2; the D gene is possibly TRBD1 (6 bases). CDR3: CASSVRTASNYGYTF. The CDR3 region has the DNA TGTGCCAGCAGTGTTAGGACAGCCTCTAACTATGGCTACACCTTC.